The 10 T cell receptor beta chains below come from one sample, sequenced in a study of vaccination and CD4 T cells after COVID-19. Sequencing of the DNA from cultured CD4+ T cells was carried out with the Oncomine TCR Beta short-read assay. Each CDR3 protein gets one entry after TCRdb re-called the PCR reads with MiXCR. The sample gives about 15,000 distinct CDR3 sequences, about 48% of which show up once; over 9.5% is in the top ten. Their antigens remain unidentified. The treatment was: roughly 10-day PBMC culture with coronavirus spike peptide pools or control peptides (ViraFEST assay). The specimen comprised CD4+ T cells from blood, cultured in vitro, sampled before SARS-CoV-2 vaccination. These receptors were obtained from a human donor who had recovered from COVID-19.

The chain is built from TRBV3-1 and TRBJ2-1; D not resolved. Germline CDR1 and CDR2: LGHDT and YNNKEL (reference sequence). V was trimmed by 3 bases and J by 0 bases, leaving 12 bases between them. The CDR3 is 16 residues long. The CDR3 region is CASSQAGRSSYNEQFF. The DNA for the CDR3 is TGTGCCAGCAGCCAGGCCGGGCGGAGCTCCTACAATGAGCAGTTCTTC.

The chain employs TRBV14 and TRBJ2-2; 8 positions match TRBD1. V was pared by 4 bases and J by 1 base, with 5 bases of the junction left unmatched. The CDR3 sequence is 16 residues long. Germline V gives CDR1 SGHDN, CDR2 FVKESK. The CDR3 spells CASSRHRGRNTGELFF. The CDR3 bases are TGTGCCAGCAGCCGACACAGGGGGAGGAACACCGGGGAGCTGTTTTTT.

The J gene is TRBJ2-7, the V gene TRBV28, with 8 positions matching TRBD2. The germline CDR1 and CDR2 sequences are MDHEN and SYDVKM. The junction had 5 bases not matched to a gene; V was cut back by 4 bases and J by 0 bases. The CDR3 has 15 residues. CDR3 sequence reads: CASSSLAGSSYEQYF. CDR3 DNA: TGTGCCAGCAGTTCCTTAGCGGGAAGCTCCTACGAGCAGTACTTC. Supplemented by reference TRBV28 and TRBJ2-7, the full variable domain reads DVKVTQSSRYLVKRTGEKVFLECVQDMDHENMFWYRQDPGLGLRLIYFSYDVKMKEKGDIPEGYSVSREKKERFSLILESASTNQTSMYLCASSSLAGSSYEQYFGPGTRLTVT.

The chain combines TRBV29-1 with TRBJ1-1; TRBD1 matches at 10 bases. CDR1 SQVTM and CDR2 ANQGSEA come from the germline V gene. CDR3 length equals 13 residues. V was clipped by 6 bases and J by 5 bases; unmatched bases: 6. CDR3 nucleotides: TGCAGCGTGGGGGACAGGGGAGATACTGAAGCTTTCTTT. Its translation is CSVGDRGDTEAFF.

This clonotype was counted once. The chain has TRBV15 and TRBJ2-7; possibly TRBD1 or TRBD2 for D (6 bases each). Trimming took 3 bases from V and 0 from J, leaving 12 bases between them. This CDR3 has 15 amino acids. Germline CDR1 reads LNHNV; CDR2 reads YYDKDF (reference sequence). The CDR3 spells CATSREGGNSYEQYF. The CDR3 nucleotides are TGTGCCACCAGCAGGGAGGGGGGCAACTCCTACGAGCAGTACTTC.

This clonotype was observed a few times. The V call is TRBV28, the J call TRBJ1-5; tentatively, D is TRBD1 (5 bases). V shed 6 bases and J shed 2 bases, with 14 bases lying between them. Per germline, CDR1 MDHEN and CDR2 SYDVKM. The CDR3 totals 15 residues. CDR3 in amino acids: CASSLSGPGNQPQHF. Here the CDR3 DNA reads TGTGCCAGCAGCCTGTCAGGGCCCGGCAATCAGCCCCAGCATTTT.

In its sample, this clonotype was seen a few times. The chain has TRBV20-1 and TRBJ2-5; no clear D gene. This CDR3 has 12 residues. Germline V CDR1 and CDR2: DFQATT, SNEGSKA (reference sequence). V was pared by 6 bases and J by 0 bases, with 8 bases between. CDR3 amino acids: CSAAEYQETQYF. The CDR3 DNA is TGCAGTGCCGCGGAGTACCAAGAGACCCAGTACTTC.

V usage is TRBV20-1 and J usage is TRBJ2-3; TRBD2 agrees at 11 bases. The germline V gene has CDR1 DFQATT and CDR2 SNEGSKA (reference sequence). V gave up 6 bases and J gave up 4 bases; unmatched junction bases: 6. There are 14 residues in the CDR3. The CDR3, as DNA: TGCAGTGCACCCACTAGCGGGAGTGCAGATACGCAGTATTTT. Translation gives CSAPTSGSADTQYF.

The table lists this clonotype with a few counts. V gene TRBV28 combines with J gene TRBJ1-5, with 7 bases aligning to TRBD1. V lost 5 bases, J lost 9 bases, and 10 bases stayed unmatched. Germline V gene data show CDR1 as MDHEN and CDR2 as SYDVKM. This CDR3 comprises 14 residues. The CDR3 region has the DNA TGTGCCAGCAGTCCTGGGACAGCTCCCCGGCCCCAGCATTTT. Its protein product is CASSPGTAPRPQHF.

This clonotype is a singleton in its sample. The CDR3 DNA sequence: TGTGCCAGCAGCCGAGGATACGAGCAGTACTTC. It specifies CASSRGYEQYF. The J gene is TRBJ2-7, the V gene TRBV7-2; D not certain. The germline V and J ends were trimmed by 5 bases and 4 bases, with 6 bases remaining between them. The germline CDR1 and CDR2 sequences are SGHTA and FQGNSA. The CDR3 totals 11 residues.